What follows is one TCR beta chain and its context. This receptor's antigen is unknown. No much larger clone is present one base from it, and per-base qualities are unavailable. Library preparation was by the immunoSEQ multiplex PCR assay. A mixture of 60 forward primers for TCR Vbeta segments and 13 reverse primers for TCR Jbeta segments was used in the multiplex PCR. Amplification of the CDR3 region of rearranged TCR beta genes was performed with a multiplex PCR assay on genomic DNA. The Illumina HiSeq System was used to sequence the amplified TCR beta libraries as 87-base-pair reads. Under the source paper's analysis protocol: A later analysis tallied roughly 76 million unique TCR beta chains across the 660 or so repertoires, and about 10 million of those chains were shared by two or more donors. A nearest-neighbor algorithm error-corrected the raw reads and collapsed the reads into unique sequences, merging closely related sequences to remove PCR and sequencing errors. CDR3 sequences were aligned to IMGT reference sequences to assign V, D and J gene segments. Each retained sequence needed at least a six-nucleotide match to both a V gene segment and a J gene segment. A rearrangement counted as productive if the CDR3 had no stop codons and remained in frame with V and J, and every other rearrangement counted as non-productive. CDR3 was defined according to IMGT convention as the region running from the second conserved V-encoded cysteine to the conserved J-encoded phenylalanine. Sequences without an unambiguous match to a single V gene segment were excluded from the earlier analysis of about 600 of the donors. In an earlier analysis of 587 of the donors, V segments were called functional above 56.7% productive rearrangements and were called segregating when the between-donor standard deviation exceeded 5%. A statistical classification framework was developed to diagnose cytomegalovirus status using the catalog of TCR beta chain sequences. A later analysis assigned V and J genes by comparing TCR nucleotide sequences with IMGT/GENE-DB human TR gene sequences. In a later analysis, CDR3 sequences and most-parsimonious VDJ recombination scenarios were assigned using the TCRdist pipeline. In a later analysis, each TCR beta chain was defined by its CDR3 amino acid sequence together with its V-gene family, and reads lacking a unique V-gene family were excluded. In a later analysis, 500 to 700 highly shared, low-generation-probability nucleotide sequences were removed to address suspected cross-contamination and a sequencing artifact. In a later analysis, a clonal expansion index for each public chain was calculated from normalized within-repertoire ranks of inferred template counts. Generation probabilities in a later analysis came from a VDJ recombination model fitted to out-of-frame rearrangements, and those results were checked against IGoR. A later analysis scored TCR-TCR, TCR-HLA and TCR-CMV co-occurrence with hypergeometric tests, applying a repertoire-size bias correction to TCR pairs. In a later analysis, false discovery rates were estimated by permuting HLA or CMV assignments 20 times. In a later analysis, co-occurring TCRs were grouped using DBSCAN, and TCRdist sequence similarity was added for clustering within HLA-allele-positive subsets. For co-occurrence clustering, repertoires with fewer than 30,000 or more than 120,000 public chains were excluded, along with a handful of repertoires with anomalous nucleotide sharing. Drawn from immuneACCESS, this table holds only the in-frame rearrangements with V and J called that TCRdb kept. Clones are partly lost; checked studies trace under half to an unresolved V gene and leave the rest unexplained. V, J and clone size are those of that table, while D and trimming were read from the DNA. The sample records about 190,000 clones, roughly 80% of which are singletons. About 3% of the sample belongs to the ten largest clones.

The cohort was made up of roughly 670 healthy bone marrow donors. Cohort members were all nominally healthy when sampled, although unrecorded immune exposures were likely present. The donor was CMV seropositive and was included in the group of 250 to 300 seropositive cohort members. A peripheral blood sample was collected from each donor, and TCR beta sequencing was performed on peripheral blood mononuclear cells. Genomic DNA was extracted from the blood cell samples with the Qiagen DNeasy Blood Extraction Kit. The data were obtained in a study of cytomegalovirus exposure and HLA in healthy donors (dated by TCRdb to 2017 to 2019). Some background on the complete study: According to an earlier analysis of 587 of the donors, some 180 million T cells yielded 117 million unique TCR beta sequences and 276 Gb of sequence data. Among the approximately 420 genotyped donors, approximately 77% belonged to the genetic ancestry cluster associated with self-reported Caucasian donors. An early release that covered roughly 600 HLA-typed donors contained about 300 gigabases of sequencing data and about 93 million unique TCR sequences. The study was designed to test whether signatures of past pathogen exposure could be identified by cataloging public T cell receptors. Rather than drawing on any new phenotypic data, the later analysis identified candidate immune exposures from TCR beta sequences and the way those sequences occurred across donors. To predict cytomegalovirus infection status, the study combined high-throughput TCR immunosequencing, statistical association of individual TCRs with disease status, and machine learning. In a later genetic analysis, genome-wide SNP genotypes for about 55% of the roughly 700 donors were used, and that subset was treated as a discovery cohort. Along with the roughly 670-subject first cohort, a separate validation cohort of approximately 110 different subjects was used. Typing coverage varied by locus: roughly 620-640 donors for A, B, C, DRB1 and DQB1; more than 500 for DQA1; approximately 610 for DPA1; under 490 for DPB1. Donor age, sex, ethnicity and CMV serostatus were collected together with the repertoire data. Roughly five DR-DQ haplotypes were treated as single units for association and clustering because of strong linkage in the cohort. The T cell repertoires of several hundred subjects were profiled by immunosequencing and related to cytomegalovirus serostatus. To study patterns of TCR occurrence, a later analysis re-analyzed previously published TCR beta repertoires from hundreds of donors and added high-resolution HLA genotyping. HLA typing included class I and class II loci at four-digit resolution. All discovery cohort repertoires had been generated on a single sequencing platform. Among about 400 genotyped donors of the cohort, an average of around 220,000 unique TCR beta nucleotide sequences was sequenced per donor, of which about 18% were non-productive. An earlier analysis of 587 of the donors used high-throughput TCR beta sequencing to judge whether each TCR beta V gene segment behaved as functional or pseudogenic.

What the authors observed across the whole study: Across donors, most TCR sequences were observed very rarely, whereas some public TCRs were present in many individuals. Linkage disequilibrium might explain the correlated functional status among segregating V segments, but an unknown experimental factor could not be excluded. Three of the identified cytomegalovirus-associated TCR beta chains were confirmed in vitro to be specific for cytomegalovirus antigens. A total of about 180 TCR beta chains were listed by the study as associated with cytomegalovirus. According to a later analysis, most CMV-associated TCR beta chains appeared to be HLA-restricted, and the HLA associations seemed to be driven largely by CMV exposure. In an earlier analysis of 587 of the donors, most TCR beta V segments appeared in productive rearrangements about 87% or about 30% of the time, broadly matching IMGT annotations. Because HLA typing was missing for some donors at each locus, association tests included only the typed subset. Cytomegalovirus status was reported to be diagnosed by the classifier with high specificity and sensitivity in both the original and validation cohorts. In a later analysis, TCR association rates were found to vary across HLA loci, with the most associated TCRs seen for DRB1 alleles and the fewest for HLA-C alleles. According to the authors, the approach could potentially be generalized to other disease states and immunological phenotypes. In a later genetic analysis, fewer N-insertions in productive TCRs were reported among donors in an Asian-associated ancestry cluster than the approximately 670-donor mean. A later analysis found that HLA-associated TCR beta chains were more clonally expanded and had lower generation probabilities than equally common non-associated chains. A further reported finding was that TCR beta sequences accurately predicted the HLA-A and HLA-B alleles for most subjects in the first cohort. The only immune exposure information available for the cohort was CMV serostatus. Because the 87-base-pair reads could not distinguish some IMGT-functional V segments, including TRBV6-2 and TRBV6-3, those segments were excluded. Strong co-occurrence of HLA alleles, especially DR and DQ, made assigning TCR associations to individual alleles difficult. A group of highly shared sequence variants was considered likely to be a technical artifact of the sequencing pipeline. A later analysis associated about 17,000 TCR beta sequences with specific HLA alleles at a false discovery rate of 0.05. The cohort was sequenced for TCR beta chains only, and without alpha or paired-chain data the features that could be detected were limited. Because counts were too low, roughly 17 rarely observed V segments, including chromosome 9 orphons, were left out of the earlier analysis of about 500 of the donors. V-gene and J-gene trimming of TCR beta chains was associated with a missense DCLRE1C variant in a later genetic analysis, and the association was replicated in an independent cohort. Presence/absence analyses assumed roughly uniform sequencing depth across donors, an assumption that may not hold. In a later analysis, several top co-occurrence clusters were reported to appear linked to parvovirus B19, influenza, CMV and Epstein-Barr virus.

Trimming at the junction amounts to 5 bases on V and 2 bases on J, and the germline ends lie 21 bases apart. Per the germline V gene, MDHEN is the CDR1 and SYDVKM is the CDR2. From the cysteine up to the phenylalanine, the CDR3 has a length of 17 residues. Kept here is only the CDR3 DNA, which spans 51 bases and is read in frame from base 1. Specimen: PBMCs. Here the chain combines TRBV28 and TRBJ1-1, and possibly TRBD1, on 6 matching bases. The TCR originated in a man in his forties in good health and CMV-seropositive. The CDR3 protein: CASSQDEPWGPNTEAFF. The DNA is as follows: TGTGCCAGCAGTCAAGACGAACCATGGGGGCCAAACACTGAAGCTTTCTTT.